Listed here is a single T cell receptor (beta chain). At one end, the junction sequence differs from germline, possibly due to a read error. Out of unsorted whole blood came the blood RNA, and germline DNA was extracted as well. These data originate in a study of tumor-infiltrating lymphocytes in primary liver carcinoma. Per the germline V gene, CDR1 is SGHAT and CDR2 is FQNNGV. The CDR3 is 15 residues long. Making TCR beta cDNA involved approximately 530 ng total RNA and a constant-region primer. Three nested multiplex PCR rounds, a slightly modified ARM-PCR method, built the TCR beta libraries. The first two PCR rounds used TRBV1-TRBV30 forward primers with a C-beta reverse primer, nine to eleven cycles each. TCRdb independently ran MiXCR on the multiplex PCR reads; one entry per CDR3 protein. The table has approximately 300,000 distinct CDR3 sequences, roughly 60% seen once.

The rearrangement joins TRBV11-2 to TRBJ2-7; no clear D. This sequence was found in a man aged 35-49 years with primary liver carcinoma and hepatitis B virus infection. The sample consisted of peripheral blood. The CDR3: CASILNGRFLHEQYF. In DNA, the CDR3 is TGTGCCAGCATCTTAAACGGAAGGTTTCTGCACGAGCAGTACTTC.